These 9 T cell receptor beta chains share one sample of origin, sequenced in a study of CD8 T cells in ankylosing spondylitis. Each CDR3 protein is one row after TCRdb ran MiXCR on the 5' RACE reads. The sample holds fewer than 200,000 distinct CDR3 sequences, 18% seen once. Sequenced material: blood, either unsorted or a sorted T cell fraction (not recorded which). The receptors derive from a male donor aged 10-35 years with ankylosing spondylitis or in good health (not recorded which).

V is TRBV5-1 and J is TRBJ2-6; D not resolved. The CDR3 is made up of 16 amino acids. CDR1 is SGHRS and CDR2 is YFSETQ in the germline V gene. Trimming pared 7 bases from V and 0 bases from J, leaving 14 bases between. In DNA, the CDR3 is TGCGCCAGCGGACCCTTGGTGGTCTCTGGGGCCAACGTCCTGACTTTC. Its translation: CASGPLVVSGANVLTF.

The CDR3 protein is CSVEGVGRSDSGNTIYF. The CDR3 DNA reads TGCAGCGTTGAAGGAGTGGGACGTTCGGACTCTGGAAACACCATATATTTT. The chain combines TRBV29-1 with TRBJ1-3; possible D gene TRBD1, 5 bases. CDR1 and CDR2 (germline): SQVTM, ANQGSEA. This CDR3 has 17 amino acids. V gave up 1 base and J gave up 0 bases, with 16 bases separating them.

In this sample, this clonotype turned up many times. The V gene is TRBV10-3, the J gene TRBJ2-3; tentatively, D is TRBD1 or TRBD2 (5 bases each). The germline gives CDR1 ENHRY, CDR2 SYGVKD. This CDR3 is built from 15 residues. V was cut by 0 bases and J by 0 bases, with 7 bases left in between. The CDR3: CAISESRGSTDTQYF. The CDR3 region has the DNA TGTGCCATCAGTGAGTCGAGGGGTAGCACAGATACGCAGTATTTT.

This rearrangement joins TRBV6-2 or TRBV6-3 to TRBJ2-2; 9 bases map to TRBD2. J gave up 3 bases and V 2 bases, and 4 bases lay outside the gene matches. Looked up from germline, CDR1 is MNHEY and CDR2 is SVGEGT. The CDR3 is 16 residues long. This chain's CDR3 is CASSYRLAGHTGELFF. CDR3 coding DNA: TGTGCCAGCAGTTACCGCCTAGCGGGGCACACCGGGGAGCTGTTTTTT.

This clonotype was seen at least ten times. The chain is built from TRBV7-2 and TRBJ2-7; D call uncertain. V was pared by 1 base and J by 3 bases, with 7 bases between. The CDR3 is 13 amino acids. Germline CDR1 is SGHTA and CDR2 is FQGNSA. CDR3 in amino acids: CASSLGGRYEQYF. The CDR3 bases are TGTGCCAGCAGCTTAGGAGGTCGCTACGAGCAGTACTTC. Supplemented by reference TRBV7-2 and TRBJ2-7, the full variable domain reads GAGVSQSPSNKVTEKGKDVELRCDPISGHTALYWYRQSLGQGLEFLIYFQGNSAPDKSGLPSDRFSAERTGGSVSTLTIQRTQQEDSAVYLCASSLGGRYEQYFGPGTRLTVT.

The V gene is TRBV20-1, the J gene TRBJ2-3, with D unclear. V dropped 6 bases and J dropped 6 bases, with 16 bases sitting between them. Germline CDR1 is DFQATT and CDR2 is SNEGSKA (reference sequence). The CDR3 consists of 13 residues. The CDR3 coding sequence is TGCAGTGCGCAGACTGGCCCTCGGGATACGCAGTATTTT. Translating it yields CSAQTGPRDTQYF.

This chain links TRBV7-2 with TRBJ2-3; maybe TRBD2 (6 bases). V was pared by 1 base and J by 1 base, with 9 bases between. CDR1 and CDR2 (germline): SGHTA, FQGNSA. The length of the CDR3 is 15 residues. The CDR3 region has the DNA TGTGCCAGCAGCTTAGGGCGGAGGGGCACAGATACGCAGTATTTT. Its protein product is CASSLGRRGTDTQYF. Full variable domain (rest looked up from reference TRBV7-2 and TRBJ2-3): GAGVSQSPSNKVTEKGKDVELRCDPISGHTALYWYRQSLGQGLEFLIYFQGNSAPDKSGLPSDRFSAERTGGSVSTLTIQRTQQEDSAVYLCASSLGRRGTDTQYFGPGTRLTVL.

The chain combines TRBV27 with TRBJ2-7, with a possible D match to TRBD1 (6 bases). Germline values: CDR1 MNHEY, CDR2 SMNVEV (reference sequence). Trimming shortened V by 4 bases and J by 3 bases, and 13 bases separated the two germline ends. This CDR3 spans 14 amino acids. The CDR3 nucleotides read TGTGCCAGCAGTTCGCCTCTACAGGGCTACGAGCAGTACGTC. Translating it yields CASSSPLQGYEQYV.

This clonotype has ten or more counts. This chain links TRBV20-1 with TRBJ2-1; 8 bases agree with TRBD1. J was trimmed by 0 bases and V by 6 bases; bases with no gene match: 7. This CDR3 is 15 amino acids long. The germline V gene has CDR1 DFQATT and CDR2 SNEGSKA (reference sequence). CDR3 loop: CSARQGPSSYNEQFF. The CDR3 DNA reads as TGCAGTGCAAGACAGGGGCCGAGCTCCTACAATGAGCAGTTCTTC.